These T cell receptor beta chains were read from a single sample in a study of glioma-infiltrating T cells. MiXCR, run by TCRdb on the multiplex PCR reads, gives a single entry per CDR3 protein. The table shows roughly 350,000 distinct CDR3 sequences, with less than 50% occurring only once. Sequenced: glioma tissue, nonneoplastic brain tissue, or PBMCs (not recorded which). All receptors derive from a human donor with low-grade glioma or glioblastoma, undergoing nonglioma brain surgery, or in good health (not recorded which). Both conserved end residues are part of each CDR3. A D gene is named only where the DNA matches it firmly. Rows may omit the clone size; those that give it use once, few, many or a size class.

cdr3_aa cdr3_nt clone_size v_call d_call j_call
CASSNLNGVGGYTF TGTGCCAGCAGCAACCTAAACGGGGTTGGGGGCTACACCTTC - TRBV3-1 - TRBJ1-2
CASSLVTGGPYNEQFF TGTGCCAGCAGCTTAGTGACAGGGGGCCCCTACAATGAGCAGTTCTTC few TRBV7-2 TRBD1 TRBJ2-1
CASSSQPSVSKPQHF TGCGCCAGCAGCTCTCAGCCCTCTGTAAGTAAGCCCCAGCATTTT few TRBV5-1 - TRBJ1-5
CASAGTGGQLYEQYF TGTGCCTCGGCGGGGACGGGCGGGCAACTCTACGAGCAGTACTTC - TRBV9 - TRBJ2-7
CASSLLLDTQYF TGTGCCAGCAGCTTACTATTAGATACGCAGTATTTT - TRBV7-6 - TRBJ2-3
CASSLAGDRDEQFF TGTGCCAGCAGTTTAGCCGGGGACAGGGATGAGCAGTTCTTC few TRBV28 TRBD1 TRBJ2-1
CSARDRIRGFIGNQPQHF TGCAGTGCTAGAGATCGGATCAGGGGCTTTATTGGCAATCAGCCCCAGCATTTT few TRBV20-1 - TRBJ1-5
CASSSGHGTGELFF TGTGCCAGCAGCTCGGGACATGGGACCGGGGAGCTGTTTTTT few TRBV7-3 - TRBJ2-2
CASSQAHEQFF TGCGCCAGCAGCCAAGCTCATGAGCAGTTCTTC - TRBV4-1 - TRBJ2-1
CASSFEGRAGANVLTF TGTGCCAGCAGTTTCGAGGGCAGGGCCGGGGCCAACGTCCTGACTTTC - TRBV12-3/TRBV12-4 - TRBJ2-6
CSGRLLEEQFF TGCAGCGGCCGGTTACTCGAAGAGCAGTTCTTC - TRBV29-1 - TRBJ2-1
CSALLAGANEQYF TGCAGTGCCTTACTAGCGGGAGCGAACGAGCAGTACTTC few TRBV20-1 TRBD2 TRBJ2-7
CASSFRRDTTYNEQFF TGTGCCAGCAGCTTTAGGAGGGACACCACCTACAATGAGCAGTTCTTC - TRBV7-8 - TRBJ2-1
CASSPGTSGYYEQYF TGTGCCAGCAGTCCGGGGACTAGCGGATACTACGAGCAGTACTTC few TRBV27 TRBD2 TRBJ2-7
CASSPRNGIYGYTF TGTGCCAGCTCACCACGGAACGGAATCTATGGCTACACCTTC few TRBV18 - TRBJ1-2
CASSSRNTDTQYF TGTGCCAGCAGCTCACGGAATACAGATACGCAGTATTTT - TRBV7-2 - TRBJ2-3
CASSQGRQETQYF TGTGCCAGCAGCCAGGGGCGGCAAGAGACCCAGTACTTC few TRBV3-1 - TRBJ2-5
CSARRSSGRDEQFF TGCAGTGCTAGGCGGTCTAGCGGGAGGGATGAGCAGTTCTTC many TRBV20-1 TRBD2 TRBJ2-1
CASSLPSTYEQYF TGTGCCAGCAGTTTACCTAGTACCTACGAGCAGTACTTC many TRBV28 - TRBJ2-7
CASRFTGDTGELFF TGTGCCAGCAGATTTACAGGGGACACCGGGGAGCTGTTTTTT - TRBV2 TRBD1 TRBJ2-2
CASSLLISGTGGSDTQYF TGTGCCAGCAGTTTATTAATATCGGGGACAGGGGGTTCAGATACGCAGTATTTT - TRBV27 TRBD1 TRBJ2-3
CASSFSGQGGNQPQHF TGTGCCAGCAGTTTCTCAGGACAGGGGGGGAATCAGCCCCAGCATTTT few TRBV12-3/TRBV12-4 TRBD1 TRBJ1-5
CASSLGGGYGEQYF TGTGCCAGCAGTTTGGGAGGAGGATACGGCGAGCAGTACTTC many TRBV27 - TRBJ2-7
CASSQDRFFSYEQYF TGTGCCAGCAGCCAGGACAGATTTTTCTCCTACGAGCAGTACTTC - TRBV7-9 - TRBJ2-7
CASTSDRLTYNEQFF TGTGCCAGCACCTCGGACAGACTTACCTACAATGAGCAGTTCTTC - TRBV2 - TRBJ2-1
CASSHLAGYNEQFF TGTGCCAGCAGTCATCTAGCGGGATACAATGAGCAGTTCTTC - TRBV6-1 TRBD2 TRBJ2-1
CASSIDRGLKNIQYF TGTGCCAGTAGTATCGACAGGGGTCTTAAAAACATTCAGTACTTC - TRBV19 TRBD1 TRBJ2-4
CASRMTRGELFF TGTGCCAGCAGGATGACTAGGGGGGAGCTGTTTTTT many TRBV6-1 - TRBJ2-2
CASSYSVPGNTEAFF TGTGCCAGCAGTTACTCGGTTCCGGGGAACACTGAAGCTTTCTTT - TRBV6-5 - TRBJ1-1